Here is one TCR beta chain with its context. Only in-frame clones appear in the TCRdb table, and some are missing; sequencing was by immunoSEQ multiplex PCR. This table has about 140,000 clones, approximately 92% appearing once. This specimen belongs to a study of T cell responses to AZD1222 COVID-19 vaccine. The germline V gene encodes CDR1 MDHEN and CDR2 SYDVKM. Losses at the gene ends were 3 bases for V and 4 bases for J; bases not matched to a gene: 5. CDR3 length: 15 residues. The source was peripheral blood, collected 28 days after the second AZD1222 dose. The chain links TRBV28 to TRBJ1-5, with TRBD1 matching 8 bases. The clonotype was recovered from an adult who received the AZD1222 COVID-19 vaccine. CDR3 sequence (DNA): TGTGCCAGCAGTTTTTGGACAGGGAGTAATCAGCCCCAGCATTTT. Translating it yields CASSFWTGSNQPQHF.